The clone carrying this T cell receptor beta chain was recorded a few times. The data belong to a study of blood T cells in healthy people across ages. Next came a second PCR, run for about 7 to 12 cycles, which used a sample-barcoded 5' primer along with a J-beta primer mix. TCRdb re-called the 5' RACE reads through MiXCR, storing one row per CDR3 protein. The table records about 770,000 distinct CDR3 sequences, under 45% of them present only once. The CDR3 runs to 13 residues. Trimming left V 0 bases short and J 6 bases short, with 9 bases between. Germline V gene lookup returns CDR1 SGHTA and CDR2 FQGNSA.

The sample taken for sequencing was blood. The V call is TRBV7-2, the J call TRBJ2-7; D unresolved. This receptor was taken from a man aged 60-69 years in good health. This CDR3 reads CASSLARSGEQYF. In DNA form, the CDR3 reads TGTGCCAGCAGCTTAGCGAGGAGTGGCGAGCAGTACTTC.